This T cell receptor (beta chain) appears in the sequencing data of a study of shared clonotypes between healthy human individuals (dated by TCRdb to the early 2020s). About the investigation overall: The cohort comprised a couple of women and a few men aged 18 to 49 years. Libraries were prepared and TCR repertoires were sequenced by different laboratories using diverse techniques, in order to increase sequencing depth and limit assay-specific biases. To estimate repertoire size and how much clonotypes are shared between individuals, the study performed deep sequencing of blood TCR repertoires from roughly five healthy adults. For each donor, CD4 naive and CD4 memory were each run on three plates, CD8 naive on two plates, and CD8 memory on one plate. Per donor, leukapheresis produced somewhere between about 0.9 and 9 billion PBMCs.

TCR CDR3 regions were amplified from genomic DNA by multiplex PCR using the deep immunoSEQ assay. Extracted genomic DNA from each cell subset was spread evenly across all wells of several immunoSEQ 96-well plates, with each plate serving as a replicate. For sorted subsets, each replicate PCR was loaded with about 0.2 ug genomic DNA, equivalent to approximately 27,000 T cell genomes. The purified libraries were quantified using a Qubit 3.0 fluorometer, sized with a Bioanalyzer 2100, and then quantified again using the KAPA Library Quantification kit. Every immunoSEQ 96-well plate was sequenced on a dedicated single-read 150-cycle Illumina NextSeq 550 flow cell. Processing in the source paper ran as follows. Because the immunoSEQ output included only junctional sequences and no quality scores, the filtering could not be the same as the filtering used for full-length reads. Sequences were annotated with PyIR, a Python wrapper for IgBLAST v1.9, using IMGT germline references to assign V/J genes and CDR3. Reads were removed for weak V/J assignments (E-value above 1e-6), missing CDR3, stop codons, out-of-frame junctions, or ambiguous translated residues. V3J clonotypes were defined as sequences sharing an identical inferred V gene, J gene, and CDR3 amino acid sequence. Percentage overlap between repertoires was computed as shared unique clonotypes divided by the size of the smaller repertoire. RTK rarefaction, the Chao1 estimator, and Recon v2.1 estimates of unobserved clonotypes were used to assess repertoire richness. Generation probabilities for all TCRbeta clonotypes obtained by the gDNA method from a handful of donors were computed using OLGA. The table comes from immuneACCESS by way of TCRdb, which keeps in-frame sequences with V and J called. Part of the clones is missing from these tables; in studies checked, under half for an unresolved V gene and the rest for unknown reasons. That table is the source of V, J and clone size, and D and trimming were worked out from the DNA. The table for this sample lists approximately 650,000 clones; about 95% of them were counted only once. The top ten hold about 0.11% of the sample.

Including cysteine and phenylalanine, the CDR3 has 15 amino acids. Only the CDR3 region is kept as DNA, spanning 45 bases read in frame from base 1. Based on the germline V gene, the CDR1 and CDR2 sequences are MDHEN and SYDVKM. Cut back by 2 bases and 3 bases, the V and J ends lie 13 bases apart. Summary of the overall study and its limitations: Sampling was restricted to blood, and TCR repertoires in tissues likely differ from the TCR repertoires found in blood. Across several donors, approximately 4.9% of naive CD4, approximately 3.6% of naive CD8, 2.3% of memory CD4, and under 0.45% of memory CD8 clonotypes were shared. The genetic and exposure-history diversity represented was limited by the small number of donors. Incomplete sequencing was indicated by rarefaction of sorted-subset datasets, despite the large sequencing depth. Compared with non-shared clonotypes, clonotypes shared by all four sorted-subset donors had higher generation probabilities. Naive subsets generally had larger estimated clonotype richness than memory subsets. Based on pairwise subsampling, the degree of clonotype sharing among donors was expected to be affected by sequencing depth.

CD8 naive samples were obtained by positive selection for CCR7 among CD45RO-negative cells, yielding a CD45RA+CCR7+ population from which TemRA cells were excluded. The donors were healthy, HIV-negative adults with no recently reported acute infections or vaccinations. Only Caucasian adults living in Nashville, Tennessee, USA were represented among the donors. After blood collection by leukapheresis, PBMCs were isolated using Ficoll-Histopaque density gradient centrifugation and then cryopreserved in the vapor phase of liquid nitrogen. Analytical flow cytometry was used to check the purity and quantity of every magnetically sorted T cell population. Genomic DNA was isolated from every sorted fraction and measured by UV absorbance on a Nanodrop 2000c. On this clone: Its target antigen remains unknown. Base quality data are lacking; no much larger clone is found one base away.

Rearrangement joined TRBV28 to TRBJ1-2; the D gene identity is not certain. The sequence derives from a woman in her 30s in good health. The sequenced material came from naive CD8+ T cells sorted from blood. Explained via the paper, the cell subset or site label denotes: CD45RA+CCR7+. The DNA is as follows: TGTGCCAGCAGTTTAGCGGGAGGTGGGGACTATGGCTACACCTTC. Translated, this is CASSLAGGGDYGYTF.